Included here is one T cell receptor (beta chain) sequence, with context. This specimen comes from a study of blood T cell repertoires in COVID-19. In the study overall: COVID-19 samples collected from the United States, Italy and Spain covered acute and convalescent phases. The cDNA or gDNA used as material had been derived from T cells, B-cell-depleted T cells, or PBMCs.

Original handling: Nucleated cell number was recorded as an estimate derived from reference gene primer amplification. The data were produced by immunoSEQ multiplex PCR, yet TCRdb's version contains in-frame clones alone and is incomplete. That table gives V, J and clone size, and the DNA gave D and trimming. Of hundreds of thousands of clones detected, 75% to 90% appear once; the ten largest clones hold more than 4%. V gave up 6 bases and J gave up 8 bases; unmatched junction bases: 6. This CDR3 has 13 amino acids. Germline CDR1 and CDR2: MNHEY and SMNVEV (reference sequence). The chain links TRBV27 to TRBJ2-1; 8 bases agree with TRBD1. The sequencing input was peripheral blood. This sequence originates from a woman aged 25 to 39 with acute or convalescent COVID-19. CDR3 amino acids: CASRRTGIHEQFF. The CDR3 region has the DNA TGTGCCAGCAGAAGGACAGGGATCCATGAGCAGTTCTTC.